These 22 T cell receptor beta chains came from one sample sequenced in a study of CD8+CD57+ T cells in acquired aplastic anemia. Previously, flow cytometry had revealed CD8+CD57+ cell expansion in the patients chosen for sequencing. CDR3 and TCR beta VDJ profiling relied on genomic DNA as the template. MiXCR, applied by TCRdb to the reads, yields one record per CDR3 protein. The sample records around 160,000 distinct CDR3 sequences, 40% to 55% being singletons. Sequencing used sorted CD4+, CD8+, or CD8+CD57+ T cells (not recorded which) from PBMCs. The receptor source for this set is a human donor with aplastic anemia.

V is TRBV5-5 and J is TRBJ2-6; possible D gene TRBD2, 6 bases. Germline CDR1 reads SGHKS; CDR2 reads YYEKEE (reference sequence). Trimming shortened V by 1 base and J by 2 bases, and 10 bases separated the two germline ends. The CDR3 contains 16 residues. Here the CDR3 DNA reads TGTGCCAGCAGCTTGATGGGGGGAACTGGGGCCAACGTCCTGACTTTC. Translated, it gives CASSLMGGTGANVLTF.

The rearrangement uses TRBV11-2 and TRBJ2-1; D tentatively reads TRBD1 or TRBD2 (6 bases each). This CDR3 contains 20 residues. Germline assignment: CDR1 SGHAT and CDR2 FQNNGV. Trimming removed 0 bases from V and 8 bases from J, with 29 bases in between. In nucleotides, the CDR3 is TGTGCCAGCAGCTTAGATCGTGAGGGGGAGGACCGCTCGCATGGCGATGAGCAGTTCTTC. Its translation is CASSLDREGEDRSHGDEQFF. The whole variable domain, filled in from reference TRBV11-2 and TRBJ2-1, reads EAGVAQSPRYKIIEKRQSVAFWCNPISGHATLYWYQQILGQGPKLLIQFQNNGVVDDSQLPKDRFSAERLKGVDSTLKIQPAKLEDSAVYLCASSLDREGEDRSHGDEQFFGPGTRLTVL.

Comments on this clonotype: Germline is not matched at one junction end, which may reflect a read error. The CDR3 coding sequence is TGTGCCACCAGCCGAGACGGGGGGGTAGGCACAGATACGCAGTATTTT. This codes for CATSRDGGVGTDTQYF. This chain uses TRBV15 with TRBJ2-3, with 8 bases aligning to TRBD2. CDR3 length: 16 residues. Germline V gene sequence: CDR1 LNHNV, CDR2 YYDKDF (reference sequence).

This clonotype was observed many times. The chain carries TRBV5-1 and TRBJ2-5; TRBD2 aligns across 12 bases. V lost 4 bases, J lost 5 bases, and 9 bases stayed unmatched. This CDR3 is built from 16 residues. Germline V gives CDR1 SGHRS, CDR2 YFSETQ. CDR3 protein: CASSPRTSGIGETQYF. CDR3 DNA sequence: TGCGCCAGCAGCCCCAGGACTAGCGGGATCGGGGAGACCCAGTACTTC.

With regard to this clonotype: A much larger clone differs from this one at a single base, so this may be a read error. Here the CDR3 omits its conserved ending phenylalanine or tryptophan, so a read error is the likely source. The V and J genes are TRBV6-1 and TRBJ1-1; no firm D call. V gave up 3 bases and J gave up 3 bases, with 5 bases separating them. Germline V gene lookup returns CDR1 MNHNS and CDR2 SASEGT. The CDR3 has 12 amino acids. The CDR3 reads CASSDPDTEAFS. The CDR3 DNA is TGTGCCAGCAGTGACCCGGACACTGAAGCTTTCTCT.

The CDR3 region has the DNA TGTGCCAGCAGCCTAGGGCCCGGGGCGGCTTTCTTT. Translation gives CASSLGPGAAFF. The chain joins TRBV5-6 to TRBJ1-1; tentative D call: TRBD1 (5 bases). The length of the CDR3 is 12 residues. Trimming shortened V by 4 bases and J by 11 bases, and 15 bases separated the two germline ends. Germline V lookup: CDR1 SGHDT, CDR2 YYEEEE.

The J gene is TRBJ1-5, the V gene TRBV7-2, with D maybe TRBD1 (5 bases). The CDR3 consists of 13 residues. The germline V gene encodes CDR1 SGHTA and CDR2 FQGNSA. The V and J ends lost 4 bases and 7 bases respectively, with 11 bases between them. CDR3: CASSYGAEQPQHF. The CDR3 coding sequence is TGTGCCAGCAGCTATGGGGCGGAGCAGCCCCAGCATTTT.

As concerns this clonotype: This may be a read error, as it is one base from a much larger clone. The rearrangement links TRBV5-1 to TRBJ2-3; TRBD2 matches at 13 bases. CDR3 length: 18 amino acids. CDR1 and CDR2 from the germline V gene are SGHRS and YFSETQ. CDR3 residues: CASSLGLAGDSFTETQYF. The CDR3 DNA sequence: TGCGCCAGCAGCTTAGGACTAGCGGGAGACTCGTTCACAGAAACGCAGTATTTT.

The chain links TRBV11-2 to TRBJ2-5; possibly TRBD1 or TRBD2 for D (6 bases each). CDR1 and CDR2 (germline): SGHAT, FQNNGV. CDR3 size: 13 residues. Trimming removed 3 bases at V and 5 bases at J, with 10 bases between. CDR3 sequence: CASSFVGGETQYF. CDR3 nucleotide sequence: TGTGCCAGCAGCTTTGTAGGGGGGGAGACCCAGTACTTC.

The chain is built from TRBV7-6 and TRBJ2-2, with D perhaps matching TRBD2 (6 bases). Germline CDR1 SGHVS, CDR2 FNYEAQ. This CDR3 has 14 amino acids. With 5 bases removed from V and 7 bases from J, the gap between germline ends came to 14 bases. CDR3 in amino acids: CASSLRTEGGELFF. As DNA, the CDR3 is TGTGCCAGCAGCCTGAGGACGGAGGGCGGGGAGCTGTTTTTT.

This clonotype was counted many times. This chain joins TRBV20-1 and TRBJ1-1; perhaps TRBD1 as D (6 bases). The germline V gene encodes CDR1 DFQATT and CDR2 SNEGSKA (reference sequence). Deletions cut 3 bases from V and 6 bases from J, with 20 bases between. The CDR3 consists of 15 residues. The DNA for the CDR3 is TGCAGTGCTAGTGGGACCGATACAGGGAAACCTGAAGCTTTCTTT. Translating it yields CSASGTDTGKPEAFF.

This clonotype was seen a single time. With a much larger clone just one base away, this may be a read error. The chain employs TRBV19 and TRBJ2-3, with 9 bases aligning to TRBD1. The CDR3 length is 14 residues. With 10 bases clipped from V and 5 bases from J, the junction kept 10 bases outside the gene matches. Germline CDR1 LNHDA, CDR2 SQIVND (reference sequence). CDR3 residues: CANTPTGGQDTQYF. Written as DNA, the CDR3 is TGTGCCAATACCCCAACAGGGGGCCAAGATACGCAGTATTTT.

This clonotype appeared a few times. The chain couples TRBV6-5 to TRBJ2-6; D is unresolved. The germline V and J ends were trimmed by 3 bases and 0 bases, with 6 bases remaining between them. Germline CDR1 reads MNHEY; CDR2 reads SVGAGI. The CDR3 runs to 15 residues. The CDR3 here is CASSYLISGANVLTF. The CDR3 region has the DNA TGTGCCAGCAGTTATTTGATCTCTGGGGCCAACGTCCTGACTTTC.

The chain couples TRBV30 to TRBJ2-7, with a tentative D call TRBD2 (6 bases). This CDR3 is built from 16 residues. V was cut by 1 base and J by 1 base, with 17 bases left in between. From germline, CDR1 is GTSNPN and CDR2 SVGIG (reference sequence). The CDR3, as DNA: TGTGCCTGGAGTGGGGGGGAGTGGGGAAAGTCCTACGAGCAGTACTTC. The encoded protein is CAWSGGEWGKSYEQYF.

Only a few counts were recorded for this clonotype. A much bigger clone sits one base away, suggesting this may be a read error. The chain couples TRBV12-3 or TRBV12-4 to TRBJ2-7; 7 positions match TRBD1. V was pared by 8 bases and J by 4 bases, with 14 bases of the junction left unmatched. The CDR3 runs 15 residues. This chain's CDR3 is CASAPRQGVRYEQYF. Here the CDR3 DNA reads TGTGCCAGCGCCCCCAGGCAGGGGGTGAGGTACGAGCAGTACTTC.

This clonotype was observed a few times. The chain links TRBV6-2 or TRBV6-3 to TRBJ2-1, with a possible D match to TRBD1 (5 bases). The CDR3 covers 13 residues. CDR1 and CDR2 (germline): MNHEY, SVGEGT. V was pared by 5 bases and J by 5 bases, with 10 bases between. The CDR3 DNA sequence: TGTGCCAGCAGTCTACAGGTGGACAATGAGCAGTTCTTC. This translates into CASSLQVDNEQFF.

The chain joins TRBV6-1 to TRBJ1-5, with D possibly matching TRBD1 (6 bases). The germline V gene has CDR1 MNHNS and CDR2 SASEGT. V gave up 7 bases and J gave up 0 bases, with 13 bases separating them. The CDR3 covers 15 residues. This CDR3 reads CASKGGVYSNQPQHF. In DNA form, the CDR3 reads TGTGCCAGCAAAGGGGGAGTCTATAGCAATCAGCCCCAGCATTTT.

Details on this clonotype: A read error may produce the germline difference seen at one junction end. The chain links TRBV7-6 to TRBJ2-1, with TRBD2 matching 10 bases. CDR3 length: 14 residues. The germline V gene encodes CDR1 SGHVS and CDR2 FNYEAQ. The CDR3 nucleotides read TGTGCCGGCAGCCAGACGACTAGCGGGTTAACGCAGTTCTTC. This gives the protein CAGSQTTSGLTQFF.

The table lists this clonotype with a count of one. The chain joins TRBV7-3 to TRBJ2-2, with unresolved D. The CDR3 runs 13 residues. Germline loops: CDR1 SGHTA, CDR2 FQGTGA. V was pared by 6 bases and J by 2 bases, with 7 bases between. Here the CDR3 DNA reads TGTGCCAGCAGGACTTCTAACACCGGGGAGCTGTTTTTT. It is translated as CASRTSNTGELFF.

This clonotype was seen ten or more times. This sequence joins TRBV10-3 and TRBJ2-3, with TRBD2 as a possible D gene (7 bases). Trimming shortened V by 4 bases and J by 1 base, and 15 bases separated the two germline ends. The CDR3 totals 16 residues. Germline V CDR1 and CDR2: ENHRY, SYGVKD. The CDR3 spells CAISVGTGRGTDTQYF. The CDR3 DNA sequence: TGTGCCATCAGTGTGGGAACAGGGAGGGGCACAGATACGCAGTATTTT.

This clonotype was detected ten times or more. The junction departs from the called germline gene at one end, perhaps through a read error. The rearrangement uses TRBV2 and TRBJ2-1, with D possibly TRBD1 on 6 matching bases. In germline, CDR1 is SNHLY, CDR2 FYNNEI. The CDR3 is 11 residues long. The CDR3: CASRSLQGMIF. In DNA form, the CDR3 reads TGTGCCAGCAGAAGTCTCCAGGGGATGATCTTC. Full variable domain (outside the CDR3, taken from reference TRBV2 and TRBJ2-1): EPEVTQTPSHQVTQMGQEVILRCVPISNHLYFYWYRQILGQKVEFLVSFYNNEISEKSEIFDDQFSVERPDGSNFTLKIRSTKLEDSAMYFCASRSLQGMIFGPGTRLTVL.

The CDR3 reads CATRALEDGNIQYF. In nucleotides, the CDR3 is TGTGCCACCCGGGCCCTAGAGGATGGAAACATTCAGTACTTC. The chain links TRBV10-3 to TRBJ2-4; D call uncertain. The CDR3 consists of 14 residues. CDR1 and CDR2 (germline): ENHRY, SYGVKD. The V and J ends lost 10 bases and 6 bases respectively, with 19 bases between them.